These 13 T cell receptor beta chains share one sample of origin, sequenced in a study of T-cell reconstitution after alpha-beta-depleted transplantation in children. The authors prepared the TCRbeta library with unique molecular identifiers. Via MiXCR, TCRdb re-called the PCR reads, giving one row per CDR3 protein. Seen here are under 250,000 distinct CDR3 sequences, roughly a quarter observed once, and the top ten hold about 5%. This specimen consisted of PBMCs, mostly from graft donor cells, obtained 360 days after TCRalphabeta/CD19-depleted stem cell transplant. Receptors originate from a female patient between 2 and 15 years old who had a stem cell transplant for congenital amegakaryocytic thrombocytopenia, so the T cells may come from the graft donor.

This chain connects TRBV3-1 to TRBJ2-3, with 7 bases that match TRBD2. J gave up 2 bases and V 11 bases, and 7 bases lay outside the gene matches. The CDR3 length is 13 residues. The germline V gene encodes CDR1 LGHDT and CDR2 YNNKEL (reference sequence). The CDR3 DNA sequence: TGTGCCTCCGGGGGGTACGCCACAGATACGCAGTATTTT. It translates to CASGGYATDTQYF.

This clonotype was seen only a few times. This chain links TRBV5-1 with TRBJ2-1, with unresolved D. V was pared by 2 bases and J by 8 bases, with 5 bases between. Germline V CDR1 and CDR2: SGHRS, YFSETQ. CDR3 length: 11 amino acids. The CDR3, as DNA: TGCGCCAGCAGCTTTAACGATGAGCAGTTCTTC. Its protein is CASSFNDEQFF.

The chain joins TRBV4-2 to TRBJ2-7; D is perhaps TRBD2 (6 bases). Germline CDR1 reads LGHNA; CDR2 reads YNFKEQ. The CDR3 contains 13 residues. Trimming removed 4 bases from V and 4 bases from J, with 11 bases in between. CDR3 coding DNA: TGTGCCAGCAGCCCGGGAGCACTTTACGAGCAGTACTTC. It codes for CASSPGALYEQYF.

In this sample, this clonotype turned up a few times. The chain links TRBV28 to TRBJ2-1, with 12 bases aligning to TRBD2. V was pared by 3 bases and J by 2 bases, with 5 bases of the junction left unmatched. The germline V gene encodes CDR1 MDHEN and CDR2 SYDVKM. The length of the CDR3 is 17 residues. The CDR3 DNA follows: TGTGCCAGCAGTTTTCTAGCGGGAGGGAAAACCTACAATGAGCAGTTCTTC. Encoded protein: CASSFLAGGKTYNEQFF. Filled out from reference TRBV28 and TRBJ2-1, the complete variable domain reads DVKVTQSSRYLVKRTGEKVFLECVQDMDHENMFWYRQDPGLGLRLIYFSYDVKMKEKGDIPEGYSVSREKKERFSLILESASTNQTSMYLCASSFLAGGKTYNEQFFGPGTRLTVL.

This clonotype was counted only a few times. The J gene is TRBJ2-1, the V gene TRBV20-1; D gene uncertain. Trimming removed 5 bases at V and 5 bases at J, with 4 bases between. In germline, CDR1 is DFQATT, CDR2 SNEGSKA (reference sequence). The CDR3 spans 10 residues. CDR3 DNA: TGCAGTGCTGTACACAATGAGCAGTTCTTC. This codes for CSAVHNEQFF.

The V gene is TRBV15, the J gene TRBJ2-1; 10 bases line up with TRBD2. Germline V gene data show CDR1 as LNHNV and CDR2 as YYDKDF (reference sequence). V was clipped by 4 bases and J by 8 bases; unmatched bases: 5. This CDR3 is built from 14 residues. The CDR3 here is CATSMRLAGDEQFF. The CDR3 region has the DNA TGTGCCACCAGCATGAGGCTAGCGGGAGATGAGCAGTTCTTC.

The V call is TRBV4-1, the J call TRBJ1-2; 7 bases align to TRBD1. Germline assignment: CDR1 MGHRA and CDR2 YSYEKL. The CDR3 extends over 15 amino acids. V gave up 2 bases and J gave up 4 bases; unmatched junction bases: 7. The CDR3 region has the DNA TGCGCCAGCAGCCAACCAAGAAGGGGGCCCTATGGCTACACCTTC. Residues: CASSQPRRGPYGYTF.

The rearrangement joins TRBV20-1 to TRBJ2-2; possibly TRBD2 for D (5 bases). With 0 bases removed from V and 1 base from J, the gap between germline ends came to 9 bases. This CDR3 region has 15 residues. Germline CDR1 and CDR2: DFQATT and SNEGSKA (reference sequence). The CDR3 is CSARDPAGNTGELFF. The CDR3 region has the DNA TGCAGTGCTAGAGATCCGGCGGGGAACACCGGGGAGCTGTTTTTT.

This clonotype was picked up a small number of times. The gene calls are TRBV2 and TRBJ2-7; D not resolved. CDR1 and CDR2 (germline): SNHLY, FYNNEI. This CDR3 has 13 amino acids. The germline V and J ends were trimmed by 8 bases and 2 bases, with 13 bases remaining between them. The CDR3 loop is CASADTEAYEQYF. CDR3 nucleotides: TGTGCCAGCGCGGATACAGAAGCCTACGAGCAGTACTTC.

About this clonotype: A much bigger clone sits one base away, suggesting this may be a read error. In DNA form, the CDR3 reads TGCGCCAGCAGCCAGCAAGAGGGATACAGGGGAAAATCCGAAGCTCTCTTT. Encoded protein: CASSQQEGYRGKSEALF. The rearrangement links TRBV4-1 to TRBJ1-1; 7 nucleotides match TRBD1. The CDR3 contains 17 residues. Per germline, CDR1 MGHRA and CDR2 YSYEKL.

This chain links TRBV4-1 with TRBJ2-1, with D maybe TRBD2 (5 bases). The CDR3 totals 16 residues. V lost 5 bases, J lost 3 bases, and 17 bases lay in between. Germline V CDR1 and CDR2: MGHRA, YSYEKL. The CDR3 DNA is TGCGCCAGCAGCGCGTGGGAACTACGGGACTACAATGAGCAGTTCTTC. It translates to CASSAWELRDYNEQFF.

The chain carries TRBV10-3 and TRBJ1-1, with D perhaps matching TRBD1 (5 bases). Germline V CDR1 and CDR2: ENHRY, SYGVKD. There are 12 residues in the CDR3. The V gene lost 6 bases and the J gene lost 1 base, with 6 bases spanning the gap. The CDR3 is CAISTGNTEAFF. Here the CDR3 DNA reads TGTGCCATCAGCACAGGGAACACTGAAGCTTTCTTT.

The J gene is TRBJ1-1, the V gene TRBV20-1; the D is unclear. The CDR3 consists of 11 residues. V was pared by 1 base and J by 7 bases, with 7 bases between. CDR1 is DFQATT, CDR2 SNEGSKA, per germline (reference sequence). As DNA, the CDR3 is TGCAGTGCTAGAGTTTGGTATGAAGCTTTCTTT. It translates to CSARVWYEAFF.